The 15 T cell receptor beta chains below come from one sample, sequenced in a study of metastatic and nonmetastatic thyroid tumors. No patient had received any treatment before thyroid surgery. TCRdb reanalyzed the PCR reads via MiXCR. Here the sample spans 26,000 or so clones, roughly 15% being singletons. Sample: blood. The receptor source for this set is a male donor with papillary thyroid cancer or a benign thyroid nodule (not recorded which). Some clones in this sample may be carry-over from other donors' samples.

This clone was counted many times. This may be a read error: a much more frequent sequence differs by one nucleotide. The V call is TRBV6-1, the J call TRBJ2-1; tentative D call: TRBD1 (5 bases). Trimming pared 11 bases from V and 1 base from J, leaving 15 bases between. The CDR3 consists of 14 residues. CDR1 MNHNS and CDR2 SASEGT come from the germline V gene. CDR3: CACIGALSYNEQFF. The DNA of the CDR3 is TGTGCCTGCATTGGGGCTCTATCCTACAATGAGCAGTTCTTC.

This chain links TRBV5-1 with TRBJ1-1, with 9 bases fitting TRBD1. The germline CDR1 and CDR2 sequences are SGHRS and YFSETQ. J was trimmed by 8 bases and V by 4 bases; bases with no gene match: 12. CDR3 length: 15 residues. The CDR3 DNA reads as TGCGCCAGCAGCGGACAGGGGCCGAGGAATTCGGAAGCTTTCTTT. Amino acids: CASSGQGPRNSEAFF. The full variable domain, its missing parts supplied by reference TRBV5-1 and TRBJ1-1, is KAGVTQTPRYLIKTRGQQVTLSCSPISGHRSVSWYQQTPGQGLQFLFEYFSETQRNKGNFPGRFSGRQFSNSRSEMNVSTLELGDSALYLCASSGQGPRNSEAFFGQGTRLTVV.

This clone was observed a few times. This chain joins TRBV20-1 and TRBJ2-7; 9 nucleotides line up with TRBD1. Germline V gives CDR1 DFQATT, CDR2 SNEGSKA (reference sequence). The CDR3 extends over 13 amino acids. Trimming took 6 bases from V and 0 from J; bases not matched to a gene: 3. The CDR3 loop reads CSALQGASYEQYF. As DNA, the CDR3 is TGCAGTGCCTTACAGGGGGCCTCCTACGAGCAGTACTTC.

This clone was detected only a few times. With a much larger clone just one base away, this may be a read error. Distinct nucleotide sequences in the sample also encode this CDR3. This sequence joins TRBV7-6 and TRBJ2-7; D perhaps matches TRBD2 (5 bases). Germline CDR1 SGHVS, CDR2 FNYEAQ. The CDR3 totals 14 residues. CDR3: CASSDGRAAYEQYF. In nucleotides, the CDR3 is TGTGCCAGCAGCGATGGGCGGGCTGCCTACGAGCAGTATTTC.

This clone appeared many times. The J gene is TRBJ2-2, the V gene TRBV9; TRBD2 agrees at 9 bases. Germline loops: CDR1 SGDLS, CDR2 YYNGEE. The CDR3 runs 18 residues. V lost 3 bases to trimming and J lost 7 bases; unmatched junction nucleotides: 16. Here the CDR3 reads CASSADLEPSGNHGELFF. In DNA form, the CDR3 reads TGTGCCAGCAGCGCCGACCTAGAGCCTAGCGGGAATCACGGGGAGCTGTTTTTT. Looking up the rest from reference TRBV9 and TRBJ2-2 gives the full variable domain: DSGVTQTPKHLITATGQRVTLRCSPRSGDLSVYWYQQSLDQGLQFLIQYYNGEERAKGNILERFSAQQFPDLHSELNLSSLELGDSALYFCASSADLEPSGNHGELFFGEGSRLTVL.

This clone was observed many times. This chain uses TRBV5-8 with TRBJ2-1; a weak D match, TRBD1 (6 bases). The CDR3 contains 13 residues. Looked up from germline, CDR1 is SGHTS and CDR2 is YDEGEE. Trimming pared 6 bases from V and 3 bases from J, leaving 10 bases between. CDR3 residues: CASKGDLYNEQFF. CDR3 coding DNA: TGTGCCAGCAAGGGGGATCTCTACAATGAGCAGTTCTTC.

About this clone itself: Other DNA sequences in this specimen translate into the identical CDR3. This sequence joins TRBV5-8 and TRBJ2-7; no definite D call. Germline CDR1 is SGHTS and CDR2 is YDEGEE. V was trimmed by 5 bases and J by 7 bases, leaving 4 bases between them. The CDR3 contains 9 residues. In DNA form, the CDR3 reads TGTGCCAGCAGTTATGAGCAGTACTTC. This gives the protein CASSYEQYF.

The sample holds many counts of this clone. The chain joins TRBV4-1 to TRBJ2-1; D call uncertain. Trimming removed 0 bases at V and 9 bases at J, with 3 bases between. The CDR3 is 11 amino acids. Per the germline V gene, CDR1 is MGHRA and CDR2 is YSYEKL. CDR3 residues: CASSQELEQFF. The CDR3 DNA is TGCGCCAGCAGCCAAGAGCTTGAGCAGTTCTTC.

There are many counts of this clone. V is TRBV7-9 and J is TRBJ1-3, with D unresolved. This CDR3 region has 15 residues. CDR1 SEHNR and CDR2 FQNEAQ come from the germline V gene (reference sequence). The V end was cut by 0 bases, the J end by 1 base, with 7 bases between. The CDR3 DNA reads TGTGCCAGCAGCTTAGCAGGACTTTCTGGAAACACCATATATTTT. It is translated as CASSLAGLSGNTIYF.

The sample holds many counts of this clone. The chain links TRBV5-1 to TRBJ1-5; 9 bases line up with TRBD1. The CDR3 loop spans 15 amino acids. Germline-derived CDR1 and CDR2 are SGHRS and YFSETQ. V lost 4 bases to trimming and J lost 1 base; unmatched junction nucleotides: 3. CDR3 in DNA: TGCGCCAGCAGCGTGACAGGGGGGAGCAATCAGCCCCAGCATTTT. This translates into CASSVTGGSNQPQHF.

This clone counts as medium-sized (0.01 to 0.1%). This chain joins TRBV27 and TRBJ1-6, with D unclear. The CDR3 covers 16 residues. V was shortened by 5 bases and J by 13 bases, with 24 bases between the two germline ends. Germline assignment: CDR1 MNHEY and CDR2 SMNVEV (reference sequence). The CDR3 bases are TGTGCCAGCAGTCCCACTACAGCTCCGGGGATTTTGCCCCTCCACTTT. This codes for CASSPTTAPGILPLHF.

J is TRBJ2-7 and V is TRBV6-5; D possibly corresponds to TRBD2 (7 bases). The V gene lost 0 bases and the J gene lost 6 bases, with 15 bases spanning the gap. This CDR3 is built from 15 residues. Germline V gives CDR1 MNHEY, CDR2 SVGAGI. The CDR3 DNA reads as TGTGCCAGCAGTTACTCGCTGGGGGGGCCTTCCGAGCAGTACTTC. It specifies CASSYSLGGPSEQYF.

This clone came up a few times. The V call is TRBV6-6, the J call TRBJ2-7; TRBD2 agrees at 9 bases. CDR3 length: 18 residues. From germline, CDR1 is MNHNY and CDR2 SVGAGI (reference sequence). Trimming at V came to 4 bases and at J to 4 bases, leaving 17 bases not matched to a gene. The CDR3 bases are TGTGCCAGCAGTTGGTTGCCGTTCCCGGCTAGCGGGAATTACGAGCAGTACTTC. Translation gives CASSWLPFPASGNYEQYF.

This sequence joins TRBV20-1 and TRBJ2-7, with 8 positions matching TRBD2. The CDR3 is 16 residues long. Per germline, CDR1 DFQATT and CDR2 SNEGSKA (reference sequence). With 0 bases clipped from V and 6 bases from J, the junction kept 13 bases outside the gene matches. CDR3 sequence reads: CSARDLGTSGPGEQYF. The CDR3 DNA is TGCAGTGCTAGAGATCTCGGGACTAGTGGCCCCGGCGAGCAGTACTTC.

This clone was seen many times. The rearrangement joins TRBV3-1 to TRBJ2-1; D gene uncertain. Trimming removed 2 bases at V and 9 bases at J, with 8 bases between. The germline V gene has CDR1 LGHDT and CDR2 YNNKEL (reference sequence). The CDR3 sequence is 12 residues long. CDR3 loop: CASSQSTGEQFF. In DNA, the CDR3 is TGTGCCAGCAGCCAAAGTACCGGTGAGCAGTTCTTC.